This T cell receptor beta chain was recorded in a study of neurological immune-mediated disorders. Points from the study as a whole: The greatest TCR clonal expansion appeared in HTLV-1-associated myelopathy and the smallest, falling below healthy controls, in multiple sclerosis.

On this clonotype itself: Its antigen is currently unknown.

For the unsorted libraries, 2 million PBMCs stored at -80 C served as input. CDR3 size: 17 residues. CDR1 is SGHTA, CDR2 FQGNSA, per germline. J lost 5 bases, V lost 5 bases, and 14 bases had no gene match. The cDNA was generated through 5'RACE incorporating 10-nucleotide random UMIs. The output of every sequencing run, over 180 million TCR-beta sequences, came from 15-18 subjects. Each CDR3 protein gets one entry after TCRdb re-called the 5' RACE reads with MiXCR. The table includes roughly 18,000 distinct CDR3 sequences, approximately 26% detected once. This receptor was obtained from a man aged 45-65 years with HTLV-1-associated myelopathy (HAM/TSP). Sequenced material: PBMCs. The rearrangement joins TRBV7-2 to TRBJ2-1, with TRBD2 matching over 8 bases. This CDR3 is CASSLRPGLGNHNEQFF. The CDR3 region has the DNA TGTGCCAGCAGCCTAAGGCCGGGACTAGGCAACCACAATGAGCAGTTCTTC.